The present T cell receptor beta chain was sequenced within a study of T cells in localized non-small cell lung cancer (TCRdb year 2020). Turning to the overall study: Comparing tumors with uninvolved tumor-adjacent lungs, the study looked at the T cell repertoires of 200 to 250 patients with early-stage NSCLC. The cohort was made up of about 240 treatment-naive NSCLC patients whose localized lung tumors had been resected. Of the NSCLC patients, around 130 were male and approximately 110 were female, and the mean age was roughly 61 years.

At diagnosis, tumor, uninvolved tumor-adjacent lung and peripheral blood were collected and then preserved as a mix of FFPE and fresh-frozen material. For TCR repertoire profiling, blood samples were analyzed in the form of peripheral blood mononuclear cells. The immunoSEQ Assay was used to sequence TCR beta CDR3 regions from DNA. In the authors' own workflow: To compute T cell density, TCR beta template counts were normalized to usable DNA, which was estimated by amplifying housekeeping genes. Richness was estimated with the preseqR package, extrapolating to 400,000 templates for PBMC samples and 120,000 templates for tissue samples. Clonality was defined as one minus Pielou's evenness. Differential abundance testing on productive amino-acid clonotypes, with a minimum total count of 5 and an alpha of 0.1, was used to identify tissue-enriched TCRs. The Jaccard Index and the Morisita Overlap Index were used to quantify repertoire overlap between compartments. TCR beta CDR3s were clustered by GLIPH together with public tetramer-defined viral CDR3s, and at least three viral sequences plus V-gene enrichment were required for viral motifs. TCRdb took over this immuneACCESS table, retaining in-frame rearrangements with V and J assigned. Such tables are incomplete; in checked studies, under half of the missing clones stem from an unresolved V gene, and the remainder is unexplained. V, J and clone size were drawn from that table, and D and trimming were deduced from the DNA. The sample has more than 20,000 clones on record, 70% to 90% of them singletons. The ten top clones hold more than 15% of the sample.

As regards this clone: Its antigen target is currently unknown. No base-level quality is on record; no much larger clone is a single base apart.

Paper-wide results and their limitations: Because the study design was exploratory, TCR variables were selected using unadjusted p-values without false-discovery rate correction. Longer overall survival was associated with higher blood T cell density, whereas shorter survival was associated with higher adjacent-lung clonality. A median of about 55 of the top 100 tumor clones were detected in paired uninvolved adjacent lung, and around 30 of these tumor clones were also found among the top 100 clones of the paired uninvolved adjacent lung. Because multi-region tumor sequencing was not done, intratumor heterogeneity could not be ruled out. Uninvolved tumor-adjacent lung showed the highest T cell clonality, higher than tumor, which suggests more focused antigenic responses in the uninvolved tumor-adjacent lung.

Here V drops 1 base and J drops 4 bases, and the junction holds 3 bases not matched to any gene. CDR1 and CDR2 were assigned from the germline V gene (reference sequence) as PRHDT and FYEKMQ. Including cysteine and phenylalanine, the CDR3 has 15 amino acids. CDR3 DNA is the only sequence kept; it has 45 bases, read in frame from the first base. In this chain, TRBV13 is recombined with TRBJ2-7; 11 middle bases align to TRBD1. The receptor's source is a woman aged 35-75 years with stage II squamous cell lung carcinoma. The source was PBMCs, collected before any cancer treatment. For the CDR3, the sequence is CASSLAGQGDYEQYF. Here is the DNA: TGTGCCAGCAGCTTAGCGGGACAGGGGGATTACGAGCAGTACTTC.